Each of the 13 T cell receptor beta chains below was sequenced from the same sample in a study of T cell clonality in common variable immunodeficiency. Repertoires were generated with immunoSEQ multiplex PCR, while TCRdb's copy carries only in-frame clones and drops some. The specimen has approximately 52,000 clones, none found just once. Sample: peripheral blood mononuclear cells. The receptor set was obtained from a person aged 18 to 69 in good health.

This clone was recorded at least ten times. The CDR3 is cut off 3 residues early in the read; its end comes from the germline J gene. The genes are TRBV11-2 and TRBJ2-7; TRBD2 is a possible D gene (5 bases). The V end lost 2 bases, the J end lost 3 bases, and 5 bases lay between the germline ends. The CDR3 contains 12 residues. CDR1 and CDR2 from the germline V gene are SGHAT and FQNNGV. The part of the CDR3 DNA that was read is TGTGCCAGCAGCTTAAGCGGCTACGAG. It encodes CASSLSGYE. From start to end, the CDR3 is CASSLSGYEQYF.

Many counts were recorded for this clone. The missing CDR3 end, 3 residues past where the read stops, is filled in from the germline J gene. This same CDR3 is encoded by further DNA sequences in the sample. The chain uses TRBV30 and TRBJ1-3; perhaps TRBD1 as D (5 bases). The CDR3 is 14 residues long. The V end was cut by 5 bases, the J end by 2 bases, with 13 bases between. Germline lookup yields CDR1 GTSNPN and CDR2 SVGIG (reference sequence). CDR3 DNA (partial): TGTGCCTGGGCCCTCGGGGGACCTGGAAACACC. It yields the protein CAWALGGPGNT. The full CDR3 is CAWALGGPGNTIYF.

Only a few counts were recorded for this clone. The read terminates 3 residues ahead of where the CDR3 ends, so the germline J gene completes it. The chain recombines TRBV27 with TRBJ2-7; 14 nucleotides align to TRBD2. After removal of 6 bases from V and 3 bases from J, the junction contained 4 bases not matched to a gene. The CDR3 runs to 15 residues. The V gene's germline CDR1 is MNHEY and CDR2 SMNVEV (reference sequence). The sequenced part of the CDR3 DNA is TGTGCCAGCAGAACGGGACTAGCGGGGGTCTACGAG. Protein: CASRTGLAGVYE. The complete CDR3 sequence is CASRTGLAGVYEQYF.

Regarding this clone: The read stops 3 residues short of the end of the CDR3; the missing end is completed from the germline J gene. The J gene is TRBJ1-5, the V gene TRBV5-6; possible D gene TRBD1, 5 bases. This CDR3 comprises 14 residues. With 6 bases removed from V and 5 bases from J, the gap between germline ends came to 15 bases. Germline V gene data show CDR1 as SGHDT and CDR2 as YYEEEE. The CDR3 here is CASTRAGLDQPQHF. The CDR3 DNA, read in part, is TGTGCCAGCACCCGGGCAGGGTTGGATCAGCCC.

Concerning this clone: The sequenced fragment ends 3 residues before the CDR3 boundary, so the rest is inferred from the germline J gene. The chain is built from TRBV19 and TRBJ2-7, with D possibly TRBD2 on 5 matching bases. The CDR3 loop spans 13 amino acids. V lost 8 bases and J 3 bases, leaving 14 bases between the germline ends. Per the germline V gene, CDR1 is LNHDA and CDR2 is SQIVND (reference sequence). CDR3 bases read: TGTGCCAGTGTTATAGCGTATAACTACGAG. This sequence encodes CASVIAYNYE. The full CDR3 protein reads CASVIAYNYEQYF.

On this clone: The missing CDR3 end, 3 residues past where the read stops, is filled in from the germline J gene. The chain has TRBV30 and TRBJ1-2; D not resolved. Germline loops: CDR1 GTSNPN, CDR2 SVGIG (reference sequence). CDR3 length: 14 amino acids. The sequenced CDR3 bases are TGTGCCTGGGATAGCGGGTTTTCCATCAATGAC. This translates into CAWDSGFSIND. The whole CDR3 protein reads CAWDSGFSINDYTF.

This clone was counted at least ten times. The read falls 3 residues short of the CDR3 end, and the missing part is taken from the germline J gene. The V call is TRBV6-2 or TRBV6-3, the J call TRBJ2-7; 8 nucleotides agree with TRBD2. CDR3 length: 15 residues. V trimming: 2 bases; J trimming: 0 bases; junction bases outside the gene matches: 3. Looked up from germline, CDR1 is MNHEY and CDR2 is SVGEGT. The CDR3 sequence is CASSYERGSSYEQYF. The sequenced part of the CDR3 DNA is TGTGCCAGCAGTTACGAGCGGGGGAGCTCCTACGAG.

This clone was seen ten or more times. The read ends 3 residues shy of where the CDR3 ends; the end is completed using the germline J gene. This sequence joins TRBV30 and TRBJ2-7, with a possible D match to TRBD1 (6 bases). Trimming took 5 bases from V and 3 from J, leaving 11 bases between them. This CDR3 has 12 residues. In germline, CDR1 is GTSNPN, CDR2 SVGIG (reference sequence). CDR3 DNA (partial): TGTGCCTGGGCGGAACAGGGCTACGAG. Residues: CAWAEQGYE. The entire CDR3 protein is CAWAEQGYEQYF.

This clone was picked up many times. With the read ending 3 residues before the CDR3 end, the germline J gene is used to fill in that end. The chain recombines TRBV19 with TRBJ2-3; 7 nucleotides match TRBD1. With 7 bases clipped from V and 0 bases from J, the junction kept 4 bases outside the gene matches. Germline V gene sequence: CDR1 LNHDA, CDR2 SQIVND (reference sequence). This CDR3 contains 14 residues. The DNA read from the CDR3 is TGTGCCAGTACTACGACAGGGAGCACAGATACG. Translation gives CASTTTGSTDT. The whole CDR3 protein reads CASTTTGSTDTQYF.

This clone was recorded many times. The observed sequence ends 3 residues before the CDR3 terminus, with the missing tail filled in from the germline J gene. The chain couples TRBV7-3 to TRBJ1-1; tentatively, D is TRBD1 (6 bases). The V end lost 5 bases, the J end lost 4 bases, and 11 bases lay between the germline ends. This CDR3 region has 13 residues. The V gene's germline CDR1 is SGHTA and CDR2 FQGTGA. The DNA read from the CDR3 is TGTGCCAGCAGCCTACAGGGTTTCACTGAA. Protein sequence: CASSLQGFTE. The whole CDR3 sequence is CASSLQGFTEAFF.

This clone appeared many times. The observed sequence ends 3 residues before the CDR3 terminus, with the missing tail filled in from the germline J gene. The chain recombines TRBV19 with TRBJ2-3; 11 positions agree with TRBD2. The V and J ends lost 6 bases and 6 bases, in that order; junction bases with no gene match: 8. The length of the CDR3 is 15 residues. Germline-derived CDR1 and CDR2 are LNHDA and SQIVND (reference sequence). The CDR3 DNA, read in part, is TGTGCCAGTAGATCCACTAGCGGGAGTCGGGATACG. Translated: CASRSTSGSRDT. The full CDR3 protein reads CASRSTSGSRDTQYF.

This clone turned up a few times. Read data end 3 residues before the CDR3 end; the end is taken from the germline J gene. This rearrangement joins TRBV7-9 to TRBJ1-4; D is possibly TRBD1 (5 bases). V lost 3 bases and J lost 2, with 10 bases in between. Germline V lookup: CDR1 SEHNR, CDR2 FQNEAQ (reference sequence). The CDR3 is 15 amino acids. The covered CDR3 bases are TGTGCCAGCAGCTTGGGCAGGGTTACTAATGAAAAA. This codes for CASSLGRVTNEK. The entire CDR3 reads CASSLGRVTNEKLFF.

This clone has a count of ten or more. The read comes to an end 3 residues before the CDR3 does, leaving the germline J gene to fill in the end. The rearrangement links TRBV5-1 to TRBJ2-2, with D maybe TRBD2 (5 bases). From germline, CDR1 is SGHRS and CDR2 YFSETQ. Trimming shortened V by 0 bases and J by 3 bases, and 9 bases separated the two germline ends. The CDR3 sequence is 15 residues long. The DNA read from the CDR3 is TGCGCCAGCAGCTTGGTAGCGCGAGACACCGGGGAG. This sequence encodes CASSLVARDTGE. The full-length CDR3 reads as CASSLVARDTGELFF.